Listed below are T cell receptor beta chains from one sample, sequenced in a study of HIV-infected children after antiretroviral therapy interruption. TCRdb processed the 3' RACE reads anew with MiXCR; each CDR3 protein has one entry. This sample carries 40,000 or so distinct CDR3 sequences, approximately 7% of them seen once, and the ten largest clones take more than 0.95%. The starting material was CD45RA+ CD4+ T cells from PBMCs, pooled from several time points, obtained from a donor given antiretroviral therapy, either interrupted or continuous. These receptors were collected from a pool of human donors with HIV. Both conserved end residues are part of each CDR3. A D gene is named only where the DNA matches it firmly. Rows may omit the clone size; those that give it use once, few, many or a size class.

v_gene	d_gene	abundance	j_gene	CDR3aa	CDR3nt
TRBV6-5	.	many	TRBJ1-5	CASSGQPNQPQHF	TGTGCCAGCAGCGGACAGCCGAATCAGCCCCAGCATTTT
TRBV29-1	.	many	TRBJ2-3	CSVEEVPWTDTQYF	TGCAGCGTTGAAGAGGTGCCATGGACAGATACGCAGTATTTT
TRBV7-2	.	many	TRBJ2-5	CASSLVRGVSETQYF	TGTGCCAGCAGCTTAGTACGAGGGGTCTCCGAGACCCAGTACTTC
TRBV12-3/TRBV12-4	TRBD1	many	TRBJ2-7	CASSFPGQGRLRDRLYEQYF	TGTGCCAGCAGTTTCCCTGGACAGGGACGACTTCGGGACCGTCTCTACGAGCAGTACTTC
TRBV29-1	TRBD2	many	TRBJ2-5	CSVSGTSGETQYF	TGCAGCGTCTCCGGGACTAGTGGGGAGACCCAGTACTTC
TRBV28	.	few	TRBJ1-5	CASSYDRSRSQHF	TGTGCCAGCAGCTACGACAGGTCCCGGTCCCAGCATTTT
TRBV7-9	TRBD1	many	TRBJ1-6	CASSPRGTGASPLHF	TGTGCCAGCAGCCCCAGAGGGACAGGTGCTTCACCCCTCCACTTT
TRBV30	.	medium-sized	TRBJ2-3	CAWSLGGPAETLYF	TGTGCCTGGAGTCTGGGGGGGCCTGCAGAAACGCTGTATTTT
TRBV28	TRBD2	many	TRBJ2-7	CAPPGLAGYEQYF	TGTGCCCCCCCCGGACTAGCGGGCTACGAGCAGTACTTC
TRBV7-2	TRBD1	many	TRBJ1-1	CASNLQGTDTEAFF	TGTGCCAGCAACCTACAGGGGACGGACACTGAAGCTTTCTTT
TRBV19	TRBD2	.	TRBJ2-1	CASSLLSGSPYNEQFF	TGTGCCAGTAGCCTTTTAAGCGGGAGCCCCTACAATGAGCAGTTCTTC
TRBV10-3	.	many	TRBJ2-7	CATRLAETYEQYF	TGTGCCACCCGGTTAGCGGAAACCTACGAGCAGTACTTC
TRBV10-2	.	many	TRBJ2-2	CASSAKMSKDTGELFF	TGCGCCAGCAGTGCAAAAATGAGTAAGGACACCGGGGAGCTGTTTTTT
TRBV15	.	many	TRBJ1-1	CATSRAEIWVNTEAFF	TGTGCCACCAGCAGAGCCGAGATATGGGTGAACACTGAAGCTTTCTTT
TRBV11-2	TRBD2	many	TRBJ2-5	CASSLGLVETQYF	TGTGCCAGCAGCCTTGGACTAGTCGAGACCCAGTACTTC
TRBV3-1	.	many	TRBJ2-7	CASSQALPGRNEQYF	TGTGCCAGCAGCCAAGCTTTGCCAGGGAGGAACGAGCAGTACTTC
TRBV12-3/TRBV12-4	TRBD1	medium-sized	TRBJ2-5	CASSYTGEDTQYF	TGTGCCAGCAGTTATACAGGGGAAGACACCCAGTACTTT
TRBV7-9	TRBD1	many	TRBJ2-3	CASSPTGKDTLYF	TGTGCCAGCAGTCCGACAGGGAAGGACACCTTGTACTTT